One and the same sample provided the 19 T cell receptor beta chains below, sequenced in a study of cytomegalovirus exposure and HLA in healthy donors. Generated by immunoSEQ multiplex PCR, the TCRdb table keeps only in-frame clones and is missing some. The data contain some 130,000 clones, roughly 89% of them singletons. The sample comprised PBMCs. These receptors came from a woman younger than 35 in good health and CMV-seronegative.

This chain connects TRBV6-5 to TRBJ2-3; 10 nucleotides align to TRBD2. The CDR3 covers 16 residues. In germline, CDR1 is MNHEY, CDR2 SVGAGI. The junction had 7 bases not matched to a gene; V was cut back by 4 bases and J by 3 bases. The CDR3: CASSSSGGAGTDTQYF. CDR3 DNA: TGTGCCAGCAGTTCGAGCGGGGGGGCCGGAACAGATACGCAGTATTTT.

Many counts were recorded for this clone. The V call is TRBV29-1, the J call TRBJ2-3; TRBD1 is a possible D gene (6 bases). There are 12 residues in the CDR3. The V gene's germline CDR1 is SQVTM and CDR2 ANQGSEA. V was clipped by 4 bases and J by 8 bases, with 13 bases between them. The DNA of the CDR3 is TGCAGCGTTGGAACAGGGTCCTTTACGCAGTATTTT. Translation gives CSVGTGSFTQYF.

CDR3: CASSEDSRGNEQFF. CDR3 nucleotides: TGTGCCAGCAGTGAGGATTCTCGGGGCAATGAGCAGTTCTTC. The V gene is TRBV25-1, the J gene TRBJ2-1; tentatively, D is TRBD2 (5 bases). The CDR3 runs to 14 residues. The V end was cut by 3 bases, the J end by 6 bases, with 12 bases between. CDR1 MGHDK and CDR2 SYGVNS come from the germline V gene.

The chain has TRBV2 and TRBJ2-7; a possible D gene is TRBD1 (5 bases). Germline V gives CDR1 SNHLY, CDR2 FYNNEI. The CDR3 has 13 residues. Trimming left V 7 bases short and J 2 bases short, with 12 bases between. The CDR3 DNA follows: TGTGCCAGCACCCCGACAGAGACCTACGAGCAGTACTTC. Its translation: CASTPTETYEQYF.

This clone was picked up a small number of times. The chain uses TRBV6-1 and TRBJ1-2; weak D call: TRBD1 (5 bases). The CDR3 length is 14 residues. With 6 bases removed from V and 4 bases from J, the gap between germline ends came to 15 bases. Germline lookup yields CDR1 MNHNS and CDR2 SASEGT. CDR3 nucleotides: TGTGCCAGCAGGGTCGCGGGACCCGGCTATGGCTACACCTTC. This sequence encodes CASRVAGPGYGYTF.

The chain links TRBV9 to TRBJ1-1, with D tentatively TRBD1 (6 bases). V gave up 5 bases and J gave up 4 bases, with 18 bases separating them. Germline CDR1 is SGDLS and CDR2 is YYNGEE. The CDR3 contains 15 residues. As DNA, the CDR3 is TGTGCCAGCAGTCCCTCTGGGGGCGCGGGCACTGAAGCTTTCTTT. Residues: CASSPSGGAGTEAFF.

V usage is TRBV6-4 and J usage is TRBJ2-3, with 8 positions matching TRBD2. The germline gives CDR1 MRHNA, CDR2 SNTAGT. The CDR3 extends over 16 amino acids. The junction had 9 bases not matched to a gene; V was cut back by 3 bases and J by 4 bases. This chain's CDR3 is CASSEGYGGDSDTQYF. DNA for the CDR3: TGTGCCAGCAGTGAGGGGTACGGGGGGGACTCAGATACGCAGTATTTT.

Comments on this clone: One base away lies a much larger clone, so this may be a sequencing read error. The chain links TRBV6-1 to TRBJ2-3; 15 bases agree with TRBD2. This CDR3 is built from 15 residues. Germline CDR1 MNHNS, CDR2 SASEGT. With 4 bases clipped from V and 4 bases from J, the junction kept 0 bases outside the gene matches. The CDR3 reads CASSGTSGGADTQYF. The CDR3, as DNA: TGTGCCAGCAGTGGGACTAGCGGGGGGGCAGATACGCAGTATTTT.

The chain links TRBV7-9 to TRBJ1-4; TRBD1 agrees at 7 bases. This CDR3 spans 16 amino acids. With V trimmed by 3 bases and J by 6 bases, 10 bases remained unmatched. Germline CDR1 SEHNR, CDR2 FQNEAQ (reference sequence). CDR3 residues: CASSFDPGTAHEKLFF. CDR3 DNA sequence: TGTGCCAGCAGCTTTGACCCCGGGACAGCCCATGAAAAACTGTTTTTT.

V gene TRBV6-6 combines with J gene TRBJ2-7, with 10 bases that match TRBD1. This CDR3 is built from 14 residues. The germline CDR1 and CDR2 sequences are MNHNY and SVGAGI (reference sequence). Trimming at V came to 10 bases and at J to 3 bases, leaving 9 bases not matched to a gene. CDR3 sequence: CAIRGQGKNYEQYF. For the CDR3, the DNA is TGTGCCATCCGGGGACAGGGGAAGAACTACGAGCAGTACTTC.

The CDR3 sequence: CASREGLAATYEQYF. The CDR3 region has the DNA TGTGCCAGCAGGGAGGGACTAGCGGCTACCTACGAGCAGTACTTC. This chain connects TRBV2 to TRBJ2-5, with 11 bases lining up with TRBD2. The assigned J gene may be wrong: the sequence end matches TRBJ2-7 better. The CDR3 totals 15 residues. The germline CDR1 and CDR2 sequences are SNHLY and FYNNEI.

The V call is TRBV6-5, the J call TRBJ1-6; 9 bases are shared with TRBD1. The CDR3 extends over 16 amino acids. Germline V gene data show CDR1 as MNHEY and CDR2 as SVGAGI. With 0 bases clipped from V and 8 bases from J, the junction kept 5 bases outside the gene matches. CDR3 protein: CASSYSPGQGYSPLHF. In DNA form, the CDR3 reads TGTGCCAGCAGTTACTCGCCGGGACAGGGCTATTCACCCCTCCACTTT.

V and J are TRBV19 and TRBJ1-1, with D possibly being TRBD1 (6 bases). The length of the CDR3 is 17 residues. Trimming cost V 10 bases and J 6 bases, with 30 bases left between them. CDR1 is LNHDA and CDR2 is SQIVND in the germline V gene (reference sequence). The CDR3: CATRRRRGAISRAEAFF. The CDR3 DNA reads TGTGCCACCCGACGACGCCGGGGGGCAATCTCAAGGGCTGAAGCTTTCTTT.

The chain couples TRBV10-3 to TRBJ2-2, with D perhaps TRBD2 (5 bases). This CDR3 has 15 amino acids. Trimming shortened V by 6 bases and J by 2 bases, and 13 bases separated the two germline ends. Germline CDR1 and CDR2: ENHRY and SYGVKD. This CDR3 is CAISHPRGNTGELFF. CDR3 in DNA: TGTGCCATCAGCCACCCCCGGGGTAACACCGGGGAGCTGTTTTTT.

The J gene is TRBJ2-3, the V gene TRBV27; 11 nucleotides line up with TRBD1. The CDR3 totals 16 residues. CDR1 and CDR2 (germline): MNHEY, SMNVEV (reference sequence). Losses at the gene ends were 2 bases for V and 6 bases for J; bases not matched to a gene: 7. CDR3 in DNA: TGTGCCAGCAGTTTAGAAGGACAGGGGGCAACGGATACGCAGTATTTT. The encoded protein is CASSLEGQGATDTQYF.

The chain uses TRBV5-4 and TRBJ1-1, with 7 bases matching TRBD1. Looked up from germline, CDR1 is SGHNT and CDR2 is YYREEE (reference sequence). This CDR3 comprises 12 residues. V was pared by 4 bases and J by 6 bases, with 3 bases of the junction left unmatched. The chain's CDR3 is CASSRQGAEAFF. CDR3 DNA sequence: TGTGCCAGCAGCCGACAGGGAGCTGAAGCTTTCTTT.

The chain employs TRBV5-1 and TRBJ1-4; 11 bases agree with TRBD1. CDR1 and CDR2 from the germline V gene are SGHRS and YFSETQ. The CDR3 is 16 amino acids. Germline trimming cut 4 bases from V and 6 bases from J; bases unmatched to any gene: 8. CDR3 nucleotides: TGCGCCAGCAGCGAGTTTCCGGGACAGGGGGATGAAAAACTGTTTTTT. Translated, it gives CASSEFPGQGDEKLFF.

The chain employs TRBV5-4 and TRBJ2-1, with TRBD1 identical over 8 bases. The CDR3 consists of 15 residues. Losses at the gene ends were 2 bases for V and 4 bases for J; bases not matched to a gene: 5. The germline CDR1 and CDR2 sequences are SGHNT and YYREEE (reference sequence). The CDR3 bases are TGTGCCAGCAGCTTATGGGACAGGTATTACAATGAGCAGTTCTTC. Translated, it gives CASSLWDRYYNEQFF.

The chain has TRBV27 and TRBJ2-4; 9 positions match TRBD1. Germline assignment: CDR1 MNHEY and CDR2 SMNVEV (reference sequence). Trimming cost V 7 bases and J 9 bases; bases outside gene matches: 19. The CDR3 has 17 amino acids. Here the CDR3 DNA reads TGTGCCAGCACAAGAATTCCAGGGACAGGGCTTTTGGGCATTCAGTACTTC. Translating it yields CASTRIPGTGLLGIQYF.